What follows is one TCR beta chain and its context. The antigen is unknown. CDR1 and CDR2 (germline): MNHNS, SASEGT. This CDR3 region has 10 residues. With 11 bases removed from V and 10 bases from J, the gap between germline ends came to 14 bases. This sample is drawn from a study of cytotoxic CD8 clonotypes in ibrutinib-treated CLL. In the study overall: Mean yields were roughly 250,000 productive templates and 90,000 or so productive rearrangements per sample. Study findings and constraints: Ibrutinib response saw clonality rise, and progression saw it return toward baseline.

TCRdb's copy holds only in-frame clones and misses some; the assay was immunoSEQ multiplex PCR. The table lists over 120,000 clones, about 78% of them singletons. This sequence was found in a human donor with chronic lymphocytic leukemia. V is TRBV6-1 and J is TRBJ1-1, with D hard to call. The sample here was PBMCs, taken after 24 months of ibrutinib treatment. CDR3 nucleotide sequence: TGTGCCCACTCCTTTACCACAGCTTTCTTT. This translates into CAHSFTTAFF.